This T cell receptor beta chain was retrieved from a study of metastatic and nonmetastatic thyroid tumors. Study-wide background: Across peripheral blood and tumor or nodule tissue samples taken from malignant and benign thyroid patients, the repertoires were compared with one another.

In the original analysis: CDR3 differences across clinicopathological groups were used to build a distant-metastasis classifier for papillary thyroid cancer. TCRdb re-called clones from the PCR reads using MiXCR. TCRdb, not the original authors, processed these V and J calls. Of 27,000 or so clones listed, 25% to 30% are singletons. None of the patients had undergone any treatment ahead of thyroid surgery. Study-wide points: Significantly higher TCR beta diversity was reportedly seen in malignant thyroid tumors than benign nodules, in blood and tumor.

This clone is medium-sized (0.01 to 0.1%) in the sample. No antigen is known for it. This clonotype was sampled from a female donor with papillary thyroid cancer or a benign thyroid nodule (not recorded which). Some clones in this sample may be carry-over from other donors' samples. Specimen: blood.

The CDR3 here is CASSMGSGANVLTF. In DNA form, the CDR3 reads TGTGCCAGTAGTATGGGCTCTGGGGCCAACGTCCTGACTTTC. This rearrangement joins TRBV19 to TRBJ2-6; D is unclear. The V end lost 3 bases, the J end lost 0 bases, and 3 bases lay between the germline ends. The CDR3 sequence is 14 residues long. Germline lookup yields CDR1 LNHDA and CDR2 SQIVND (reference sequence).